This TCR beta chain emerged from a study of OX40 agonist ivuxolimab in advanced cancers. J gave up 2 bases and V 4 bases, and 9 bases lay outside the gene matches. This CDR3 comprises 16 residues. Looked up from germline, CDR1 is SGDLS and CDR2 is YYNGEE. This table comes from immunoSEQ multiplex PCR, and its TCRdb copy is limited to in-frame clones, with some not included. The table records some 68,000 clones, around nine tenths of them present only once. The specimen was CD4+ or CD8+ T cells sorted from blood, collected in a trial of the OX40 agonist ivuxolimab. The chain links TRBV9 to TRBJ1-3, with 7 bases fitting TRBD1. The receptor was derived from an adult with an advanced solid tumor such as melanoma, head and neck, liver or kidney cancer. CDR3 DNA: TGTGCCAGCAGCCCTAGGACAGGACAAACTGGAAACACCATATATTTT. Translation: CASSPRTGQTGNTIYF.